Given below is one T cell receptor (beta chain) in context. Its antigen remains unidentified. This record comes from a study of blood T cells in healthy people across ages. PCR was performed a second time for roughly 7 to 12 cycles using a sample-barcoded 5' primer and a J-beta primer mix. TCRdb called the 5' RACE reads again in MiXCR, with one record for every CDR3 protein. Here the sample spans roughly 560,000 distinct CDR3 sequences, approximately 25% being singletons. V lost 11 bases and J lost 6, with 9 bases in between. The CDR3 has 10 amino acids. Looked up from germline, CDR1 is MDHEN and CDR2 is SYDVKM. General study results and limits: Older age went with lower TCR beta diversity per million T cells, in a roughly linear way.

The data were also submitted as part of a second study, on T cells of mothers and their children. That study reports: At a rate of approximately 1.5 ug per 15 ul, cDNA synthesis received all of the extracted RNA. The search for persistent microchimeric T cell clones detected none.

Sequences were obtained from blood. J is TRBJ2-3 and V is TRBV28; D uncertain. The TCR comes from a boy aged 5-17 years in good health. The CDR3, as DNA: TGTGCCGCCCAATGGGATACGCAGTATTTT. It codes for CAAQWDTQYF. Full variable domain (outside the CDR3, taken from reference TRBV28 and TRBJ2-3): DVKVTQSSRYLVKRTGEKVFLECVQDMDHENMFWYRQDPGLGLRLIYFSYDVKMKEKGDIPEGYSVSREKKERFSLILESASTNQTSMYLCAAQWDTQYFGPGTRLTVL.